The 23 T cell receptor beta chains given below trace back to one sample, sequenced in a study of control samples from healthy donors and cancer patients. Measured with immunoSEQ multiplex PCR; TCRdb has only the in-frame clones, and not every one. The table lists around 120,000 clones, 88% of them singletons. Sequencing input: blood. The source is a woman in her 70s in good health.

This chain joins TRBV7-3 and TRBJ2-7, with TRBD1 identical over 9 bases. After removal of 5 bases from V and 9 bases from J, the junction contained 11 bases not matched to a gene. The germline V gene encodes CDR1 SGHTA and CDR2 FQGTGA. The CDR3 sequence is 14 residues long. The CDR3 protein is CASSLTGTGTRQYF. In DNA, the CDR3 is TGTGCCAGCAGCCTTACCGGGACAGGGACGAGGCAGTACTTC. Looking up the rest from reference TRBV7-3 and TRBJ2-7 gives the full variable domain: GAGVSQTPSNKVTEKGKYVELRCDPISGHTALYWYRQSLGQGPEFLIYFQGTGAADDSGLPNDRFFAVRPEGSVSTLKIQRTERGDSAVYLCASSLTGTGTRQYFGPGTRLTVT.

This clone was picked up one time. The rearrangement links TRBV19 to TRBJ1-4, with 7 bases fitting TRBD1. This CDR3 is 17 amino acids long. Germline V gene data show CDR1 as LNHDA and CDR2 as SQIVND (reference sequence). V shed 6 bases, J shed 4 bases, and the junction held 14 bases outside the gene matches. CDR3 residues: CASRMGSRGPFNEKLFF. CDR3 sequence (DNA): TGTGCCAGTAGGATGGGGTCGAGGGGGCCCTTTAATGAAAAACTGTTTTTT.

The V and J genes are TRBV5-5 and TRBJ1-4, with D perhaps matching TRBD1 (5 bases). The CDR3 is 14 amino acids. Trimming stripped 2 bases from V and 7 bases from J, with 12 bases between. Germline values: CDR1 SGHKS, CDR2 YYEKEE (reference sequence). CDR3 protein: CASSFGQGSEKLFF. Here the CDR3 DNA reads TGTGCCAGCAGCTTTGGGCAGGGAAGTGAAAAACTGTTTTTT. The full variable domain, in which reference TRBV5-5 and TRBJ1-4 provide the parts outside the CDR3, is DAGVTQSPTHLIKTRGQQVTLRCSPISGHKSVSWYQQVLGQGPQFIFQYYEKEERGRGNFPDRFSARQFPNYSSELNVNALLLGDSALYLCASSFGQGSEKLFFGSGTQLSVL.

The rearrangement links TRBV5-1 to TRBJ1-2, with D perhaps TRBD1 (5 bases). The CDR3 is made up of 15 amino acids. Germline V gene lookup returns CDR1 SGHRS and CDR2 YFSETQ. Trimming shortened V by 0 bases and J by 4 bases, and 13 bases separated the two germline ends. The CDR3 loop reads CASSLEGGHSYGYTF. The CDR3 DNA sequence: TGCGCCAGCAGCTTGGAGGGAGGACACAGCTATGGCTACACCTTC. The entire variable domain, with the rest obtained from reference TRBV5-1 and TRBJ1-2, is as follows: KAGVTQTPRYLIKTRGQQVTLSCSPISGHRSVSWYQQTPGQGLQFLFEYFSETQRNKGNFPGRFSGRQFSNSRSEMNVSTLELGDSALYLCASSLEGGHSYGYTFGSGTRLTVV.

Comments on this clone: This sample also contains other DNA sequences that code for the same CDR3. This CDR3 is CASSKGEGGEQFF. CDR3 in DNA: TGTGCCAGCAGCAAGGGTGAGGGGGGGGAGCAGTTCTTC. J is TRBJ2-1 and V is TRBV21-1; the table's D call, TRBD2, was not checked against the DNA. TRBV21-1 is assigned pseudogene status. The CDR3 sequence is 13 residues long.

This clone was found a few times. The rearrangement uses TRBV29-1 and TRBJ1-2; no clear D. The V and J ends lost 0 bases and 6 bases respectively, with 8 bases between them. The V gene's germline CDR1 is SQVTM and CDR2 ANQGSEA. CDR3 length equals 12 residues. The CDR3 region is CSVEDTRDGYTF. The DNA of the CDR3 is TGCAGCGTTGAAGATACCAGAGATGGCTACACCTTC.

V is TRBV6-1 and J is TRBJ2-7, with D possibly matching TRBD2 (5 bases). Trimming removed 2 bases at V and 7 bases at J, with 12 bases between. CDR3 length: 13 amino acids. Germline-derived CDR1 and CDR2 are MNHNS and SASEGT. This chain's CDR3 is CASSEPTAGEQYF. CDR3 nucleotides: TGTGCCAGCAGTGAACCCACGGCGGGTGAGCAGTACTTC.

J is TRBJ2-2 and V is TRBV10-2; either TRBD1 or TRBD2 may fit D (5 bases each). Trimming stripped 7 bases from V and 4 bases from J, with 22 bases between. The CDR3 loop spans 17 amino acids. Germline V gene lookup returns CDR1 WSHSY and CDR2 SAAADI. Here the CDR3 DNA reads TGCGCCAGCACCATGATTGGGGGTCCCGTTAGCACCGGGGAGCTGTTTTTT. This encodes CASTMIGGPVSTGELFF.

The rearrangement joins TRBV7-9 to TRBJ1-4, with 7 bases aligning to TRBD1. Germline V gene data show CDR1 as SEHNR and CDR2 as FQNEAQ (reference sequence). V trimming: 5 bases; J trimming: 10 bases; junction bases outside the gene matches: 4. The CDR3 spans 12 residues. The CDR3 is CASSVGQAKLFF. The CDR3 DNA reads TGTGCCAGCAGCGTTGGACAGGCAAAACTGTTTTTT.

This clone was detected many times. The J gene is TRBJ1-3, the V gene TRBV3-1 (or the pseudogene TRBV3-2); 7 bases fit TRBD1. Germline V gives CDR1 LGHDT, CDR2 YNNKEL (reference sequence). This CDR3 contains 14 residues. V was pared by 3 bases and J by 5 bases, with 4 bases of the junction left unmatched. The CDR3 region has the DNA TGTGCCAGCAGCCAGACAGGGTATAGAAACACCATATATTTT. This gives the protein CASSQTGYRNTIYF.

This chain uses TRBV19 with TRBJ1-6; 8 positions match TRBD1. This CDR3 comprises 16 residues. Looked up from germline, CDR1 is LNHDA and CDR2 is SQIVND (reference sequence). V was pared by 4 bases and J by 6 bases, with 8 bases of the junction left unmatched. CDR3 coding DNA: TGTGCCAGTAGTACCTACGACAGGGGAACTAATTCACCCCTCCACTTT. Translation: CASSTYDRGTNSPLHF.

The chain combines TRBV19 with TRBJ1-6, with a possible D match to TRBD1 (5 bases). Germline loops: CDR1 LNHDA, CDR2 SQIVND (reference sequence). The CDR3 loop spans 15 amino acids. V dropped 11 bases and J dropped 8 bases, with 22 bases sitting between them. The CDR3 loop is CASDHGGSAHSPLHF. Written as DNA, the CDR3 is TGTGCCTCCGATCACGGGGGATCGGCGCATTCACCCCTCCACTTT.

This chain uses TRBV27 with TRBJ2-5; TRBD2 agrees at 7 bases. Germline V gene sequence: CDR1 MNHEY, CDR2 SMNVEV (reference sequence). J lost 0 bases, V lost 4 bases, and 5 bases had no gene match. This CDR3 has 15 residues. This chain's CDR3 is CASSSERGYQETQYF. Here the CDR3 DNA reads TGTGCCAGCAGTTCAGAGCGGGGCTACCAAGAGACCCAGTACTTC.

For this clone: Other DNA variants within this sample encode the same CDR3. CDR3 nucleotide sequence: TGTGCCAGCAGCTTACCGGGGGGTGGACTAGCGGGGCACACCGGGGAGCTGTTTTTT. Translating gives CASSLPGGGLAGHTGELFF. This chain connects TRBV7-3 to TRBJ2-2, with 12 positions matching TRBD2. Germline lookup yields CDR1 SGHTA and CDR2 FQGTGA. V lost 2 bases, J lost 3 bases, and 10 bases stayed unmatched. This CDR3 contains 19 residues.

The chain carries TRBV5-4 and TRBJ1-5; D gene uncertain. CDR1 and CDR2 from the germline V gene are SGHNT and YYREEE (reference sequence). The V and J ends lost 4 bases and 5 bases respectively, with 10 bases between them. This CDR3 is 13 amino acids long. DNA for the CDR3: TGTGCCAGCAGCCCGGACGGGTATCAGCCCCAGCATTTT. As protein: CASSPDGYQPQHF.

The chain uses TRBV2 and TRBJ2-3, with unresolved D. Germline V CDR1 and CDR2: SNHLY, FYNNEI. CDR3 size: 13 residues. V lost 6 bases and J lost 5, with 12 bases in between. The CDR3 nucleotides read TGTGCCAGCAGCCCCCTCAAGGGAGATACGCAGTATTTT. Translation gives CASSPLKGDTQYF.

The CDR3 protein is CASSLGRKSWETQYF. The CDR3 DNA is TGTGCCAGCAGCTTAGGCCGCAAGTCGTGGGAGACCCAGTACTTC. This rearrangement joins TRBV5-5 to TRBJ2-5; D is uncertain. The CDR3 length is 15 residues. V was shortened by 2 bases and J by 5 bases, with 16 bases between the two germline ends. CDR1 and CDR2 from the germline V gene are SGHKS and YYEKEE (reference sequence).

This chain connects TRBV11-3 to TRBJ2-1, with a tentative D call TRBD1 (5 bases). CDR1 and CDR2 (germline): SGHNT, YENEEA. The V end lost 1 base, the J end lost 2 bases, and 12 bases lay between the germline ends. The CDR3 contains 16 residues. The DNA for the CDR3 is TGTGCCAGCAGCTTAGTCCAGGGAATCACCTACAATGAGCAGTTCTTC. Amino acid sequence: CASSLVQGITYNEQFF.

The rearrangement joins TRBV5-6 to TRBJ2-2; 11 positions match TRBD1. The CDR3 is 16 residues long. Looked up from germline, CDR1 is SGHDT and CDR2 is YYEEEE. V gave up 2 bases and J gave up 5 bases; unmatched junction bases: 5. The CDR3 here is CASSFRDRGMTGELFF. The CDR3 DNA sequence: TGTGCCAGCAGCTTCCGGGACAGGGGGATGACCGGGGAGCTGTTTTTT.

V is TRBV19 and J is TRBJ1-2; 10 bases fit TRBD1. This CDR3 contains 16 residues. V dropped 1 base and J dropped 2; count of bases not matched to a gene: 4. Germline V lookup: CDR1 LNHDA, CDR2 SQIVND (reference sequence). The CDR3 loop reads CASSIGSTGGNYGYTF. The CDR3 nucleotides read TGTGCCAGTAGTATAGGTTCGACAGGGGGCAACTATGGCTACACCTTC.

The V gene is TRBV5-4, the J gene TRBJ1-1; no definite D call. There are 12 residues in the CDR3. Germline V CDR1 and CDR2: SGHNT, YYREEE (reference sequence). The V end was cut by 6 bases, the J end by 1 base, with 7 bases between. The CDR3 region is CASNSGNTEAFF. CDR3 sequence (DNA): TGTGCCAGCAATTCTGGGAACACTGAAGCTTTCTTT.

The chain employs TRBV19 and TRBJ1-5; unclear D gene. The CDR3 contains 15 residues. The germline V and J ends were trimmed by 5 bases and 5 bases, with 16 bases remaining between them. Germline V lookup: CDR1 LNHDA, CDR2 SQIVND (reference sequence). The CDR3 spells CASSPITTGDQPQHF. The CDR3 bases are TGTGCCAGTAGTCCCATTACGACGGGAGATCAGCCCCAGCATTTT.

The V and J genes are TRBV5-1 and TRBJ2-5; no clear D gene. Trimming took off 1 base at V and 5 bases at J, with 9 bases between the two ends. Looked up from germline, CDR1 is SGHRS and CDR2 is YFSETQ. The CDR3 runs to 13 residues. DNA for the CDR3: TGCGCCAGCAGCTTGCGCCAGTTTGAGACCCAGTACTTC. It encodes CASSLRQFETQYF.